Shown below are 26 T cell receptor beta chains from a single sample sequenced in a study of Graves' ophthalmopathy and Graves' hyperthyroidism. RNA transcripts served as template for amplifying TCR beta CDR3 sequences. First-round RT-PCR used HTBI primers; second-round multiplex PCR followed. TCRdb reprocessed the multiplex PCR reads with MiXCR, giving one entry per CDR3 protein. The sample has approximately 380,000 distinct CDR3 sequences; 21% are singletons. The sample consisted of peripheral blood. The receptors were gathered from a woman between 18 and 29 years old with stable Graves' hyperthyroidism.

In its sample, this clonotype was seen many times. The chain links TRBV20-1 to TRBJ2-5; 15 bases align to TRBD2. The CDR3 has 16 amino acids. The V and J ends lost 5 bases and 5 bases, in that order; junction bases with no gene match: 9. The germline gives CDR1 DFQATT, CDR2 SNEGSKA (reference sequence). DNA for the CDR3: TGCAGTGCTGCCGGACTAGCGGGAGGGCCGGGGGAGACCCAGTACTTC. Encoded protein: CSAAGLAGGPGETQYF.

This clonotype was counted ten times or more. This chain links TRBV12-3 or TRBV12-4 with TRBJ1-1; 8 bases line up with TRBD1. The J segment lost 6 bases and the V segment lost 7 bases, leaving 10 bases of the junction unmatched. The CDR3 loop spans 14 amino acids. The CDR3 reads CASNLLDRGAEAFF. CDR3 coding DNA: TGTGCCAGCAACCTTCTAGACAGGGGTGCTGAAGCTTTCTTT.

The chain employs TRBV6-1 and TRBJ1-2; tentative D call: TRBD1 (5 bases). This CDR3 spans 15 amino acids. Germline CDR1 reads MNHNS; CDR2 reads SASEGT. Trimming removed 8 bases from V and 3 bases from J, with 19 bases in between. This chain's CDR3 is CASRGWFRAHYGYTF. CDR3 DNA sequence: TGTGCCAGCCGGGGGTGGTTTCGGGCACACTATGGCTACACCTTC.

In its sample, this clonotype was seen many times. The CDR3 sequence is CASSPLGGTGELFF. The CDR3 DNA sequence: TGTGCCAGCAGCCCCCTTGGGGGCACCGGGGAGCTGTTTTTT. The chain is built from TRBV7-3 and TRBJ2-2; either TRBD1 or TRBD2 may fit D (5 bases each). With 5 bases removed from V and 4 bases from J, the gap between germline ends came to 11 bases. CDR1 and CDR2 from the germline V gene are SGHTA and FQGTGA. This CDR3 spans 14 amino acids. The entire variable domain, with the rest obtained from reference TRBV7-3 and TRBJ2-2, is as follows: GAGVSQTPSNKVTEKGKYVELRCDPISGHTALYWYRQSLGQGPEFLIYFQGTGAADDSGLPNDRFFAVRPEGSVSTLKIQRTERGDSAVYLCASSPLGGTGELFFGEGSRLTVL.

The chain joins TRBV6-2 or TRBV6-3 to TRBJ2-7; 9 bases are shared with TRBD2. V lost 0 bases, J lost 5 bases, and 8 bases stayed unmatched. Looked up from germline, CDR1 is MNHEY and CDR2 is SVGEGT. The CDR3 extends over 16 amino acids. The DNA of the CDR3 is TGTGCCAGCAGTTACTCCTTGGGCCTAGCGGGAAACGAGCAGTACTTC. This sequence encodes CASSYSLGLAGNEQYF.

This clonotype occurred many times. The chain carries TRBV20-1 and TRBJ1-5; 7 positions match TRBD1. The V gene's germline CDR1 is DFQATT and CDR2 SNEGSKA (reference sequence). This CDR3 is built from 15 residues. V dropped 5 bases and J dropped 0; count of bases not matched to a gene: 7. This CDR3 is CSAYTGDFSNQPQHF. The CDR3 bases are TGCAGTGCTTATACAGGGGACTTTAGCAATCAGCCCCAGCATTTT.

In its sample, this clonotype was seen many times. The genes are TRBV11-2 and TRBJ2-7; 11 bases match TRBD2. Germline lookup yields CDR1 SGHAT and CDR2 FQNNGV. V was pared by 3 bases and J by 6 bases, with 16 bases of the junction left unmatched. The CDR3 runs 18 residues. CDR3 DNA: TGTGCCAGCAGCTTCAGGGGTACTAGCGGGAGCCCCCTGGTCGAGCAGTACTTC. This encodes CASSFRGTSGSPLVEQYF.

Turning to this clonotype: At one end, the junction sequence differs from germline, possibly due to a read error. V is TRBV27 and J is TRBJ1-5, with a tentative D call TRBD1 (5 bases). CDR1 and CDR2 from the germline V gene are MNHEY and SMNVEV (reference sequence). CDR3 length equals 18 residues. CDR3 residues: CSSSARTLRGYSNQPQHF. The CDR3 nucleotides read TGTTCCAGCAGTGCCCGGACATTAAGGGGATATAGCAATCAGCCCCAGCATTTT.

This clonotype was seen repeatedly, ten times or more. V usage is TRBV6-1 and J usage is TRBJ1-2; 9 bases fit TRBD1. This CDR3 spans 16 amino acids. V shed 4 bases, J shed 5 bases, and the junction held 11 bases outside the gene matches. Looked up from germline, CDR1 is MNHNS and CDR2 is SASEGT. The CDR3 bases are TGTGCCAGCAGTGGGGACAGGGTCCAAATGGGATATGGCTACACCTTC. Protein sequence: CASSGDRVQMGYGYTF.

The chain recombines TRBV6-1 with TRBJ1-2, with 9 nucleotides matching TRBD1. The V gene end was trimmed by 6 bases and the J gene end by 4 bases; junction bases not matched to a gene: 9. The CDR3 has 15 amino acids. CDR1 MNHNS and CDR2 SASEGT come from the germline V gene. For the CDR3, the DNA is TGTGCCAGCAGGAGGGACAGGGCAGGGTTCTATGGCTACACCTTC. It yields the protein CASRRDRAGFYGYTF.

V and J are TRBV30 and TRBJ2-3; TRBD2 is a possible D gene (5 bases). The germline V gene has CDR1 GTSNPN and CDR2 SVGIG (reference sequence). This CDR3 region has 14 residues. V gave up 2 bases and J gave up 7 bases, with 16 bases separating them. CDR3 coding DNA: TGTGCCTGGAGTCCAAAAGGTGGGAGACATACGCAGTATTTT. This gives the protein CAWSPKGGRHTQYF.

This clonotype showed up just once. The chain recombines TRBV9 with TRBJ2-5; maybe TRBD2 (6 bases). Germline assignment: CDR1 SGDLS and CDR2 YYNGEE. The CDR3 covers 13 residues. The V and J ends lost 0 bases and 9 bases respectively, with 12 bases between them. CDR3 loop: CASSVDGGTAQYF. The CDR3 DNA reads as TGTGCCAGCAGCGTAGATGGGGGGACGGCCCAGTACTTC.

This clonotype appeared many times. The rearrangement links TRBV25-1 to TRBJ2-7; D is unclear. This CDR3 has 13 amino acids. Germline values: CDR1 MGHDK, CDR2 SYGVNS. V dropped 2 bases and J dropped 2 bases, with 7 bases sitting between them. The CDR3, as DNA: TGTGCCAGCAGTGAAGGGTGGGCCTACGAGCAGTACTTC. Translated: CASSEGWAYEQYF.

This clonotype was recorded many times. V is TRBV28 and J is TRBJ1-1; 8 bases are shared with TRBD1. From germline, CDR1 is MDHEN and CDR2 SYDVKM. V was clipped by 3 bases and J by 1 base; unmatched bases: 10. The CDR3 has 17 amino acids. CDR3 nucleotide sequence: TGTGCCAGCAGTTTTCCCCTTACCGGGACAGGGAACACTGAAGCTTTCTTT. Its translation: CASSFPLTGTGNTEAFF.

This clonotype has ten or more counts. This chain uses TRBV27 with TRBJ2-7, with 10 bases that match TRBD2. This CDR3 comprises 15 residues. CDR1 is MNHEY, CDR2 SMNVEV, per germline (reference sequence). Trimming at V came to 4 bases and at J to 4 bases, leaving 7 bases not matched to a gene. The DNA for the CDR3 is TGTGCCAGCAGTTCTAAACCTAGCGGGAGTTACGAGCAGTACTTC. Protein product: CASSSKPSGSYEQYF.

This clonotype was seen many times. This chain's CDR3 is CASSHKVPYTGELFF. As DNA, the CDR3 is TGTGCCAGCAGTCACAAGGTACCTTACACCGGGGAGCTGTTTTTT. The J gene is TRBJ2-2, the V gene TRBV28; D is uncertain. Germline CDR1 MDHEN, CDR2 SYDVKM. The CDR3 is 15 amino acids. V was trimmed by 5 bases and J by 3 bases, leaving 13 bases between them.

This clonotype was counted at least ten times. As DNA, the CDR3 is TGTGCCAGCACCCCGGAGGTCCAAGAGACCCAGTACTTC. As protein: CASTPEVQETQYF. This chain links TRBV12-3 or TRBV12-4 with TRBJ2-5, with D possibly matching TRBD2 (5 bases). The CDR3 loop spans 13 amino acids. The V gene lost 7 bases and the J gene lost 1 base, with 10 bases spanning the gap.

The chain employs TRBV4-2 and TRBJ1-2, with TRBD1 matching 8 bases. The CDR3 loop spans 16 amino acids. Germline values: CDR1 LGHNA, CDR2 YNFKEQ. With V trimmed by 3 bases and J by 3 bases, 9 bases remained unmatched. The CDR3 reads CASSHRDRRLDYGYTF. For the CDR3, the DNA is TGTGCCAGCAGCCATCGGGACAGGCGGCTAGACTATGGCTACACCTTC.

V and J are TRBV6-1 and TRBJ2-5; D perhaps matches TRBD1 (6 bases). The CDR3 sequence is 16 residues long. CDR1 and CDR2 from the germline V gene are MNHNS and SASEGT. V was cut by 2 bases and J by 4 bases, with 17 bases left in between. This chain's CDR3 is CASSEITTGRRETQYF. The CDR3 DNA reads as TGTGCCAGCAGTGAAATTACCACAGGGCGGAGAGAGACCCAGTACTTC.

This clonotype was counted a few times. The chain combines TRBV7-9 with TRBJ1-1, with D uncertain. The germline CDR1 and CDR2 sequences are SEHNR and FQNEAQ (reference sequence). The CDR3 runs to 14 residues. The V end was cut by 3 bases, the J end by 1 base, with 9 bases between. The CDR3 DNA reads as TGTGCCAGCAGCTTGCGAGGGAAGAACACTGAAGCTTTCTTT. Residues: CASSLRGKNTEAFF.

Ten or more counts support this clonotype. The gene calls are TRBV27 and TRBJ1-5; D may be TRBD1 (5 bases). Germline CDR1 MNHEY, CDR2 SMNVEV (reference sequence). V lost 0 bases and J lost 11, with 17 bases in between. CDR3 length: 15 amino acids. CDR3 residues: CASSLSWLRGGTQHF. In DNA form, the CDR3 reads TGTGCCAGCAGTTTATCGTGGCTACGTGGGGGGACCCAGCATTTT.

In its sample, this clonotype was seen many times. The chain recombines TRBV6-2 or TRBV6-3 with TRBJ2-5; D uncertain. Germline CDR1 is MNHEY and CDR2 is SVGEGT. V was cut by 2 bases and J by 2 bases, with 6 bases left in between. The CDR3 has 13 residues. This chain's CDR3 is CASSYLQQETQYF. Written as DNA, the CDR3 is TGTGCCAGCAGTTACCTACAGCAAGAGACCCAGTACTTC.

This clonotype was seen ten or more times. This chain links TRBV6-1 with TRBJ2-6, with unresolved D. The CDR3 totals 15 residues. The V gene's germline CDR1 is MNHNS and CDR2 SASEGT. The V gene lost 3 bases and the J gene lost 0 bases, with 6 bases spanning the gap. This CDR3 is CASSEGVSGANVLTF. In nucleotides, the CDR3 is TGTGCCAGCAGTGAGGGTGTCTCTGGGGCCAACGTCCTGACTTTC.

This clonotype was counted at least ten times. The V call is TRBV19, the J call TRBJ1-5; D gene ambiguous. Trimming left V 4 bases short and J 4 bases short, with 8 bases between. Per germline, CDR1 LNHDA and CDR2 SQIVND (reference sequence). CDR3 length: 13 residues. In nucleotides, the CDR3 is TGTGCCAGTAGTAGCCAGGCTAATCAGCCCCAGCATTTT. Its translation is CASSSQANQPQHF.

The chain has TRBV10-3 and TRBJ2-7, with a possible D match to TRBD2 (6 bases). The CDR3 covers 14 residues. V gave up 4 bases and J gave up 7 bases, with 17 bases separating them. Germline CDR1 and CDR2: ENHRY and SYGVKD. The CDR3 DNA sequence: TGTGCCATCAGTGCGGGACTGGCCCGCTGGGAGCAGTACTTC. This translates into CAISAGLARWEQYF.

This chain links TRBV12-3 or TRBV12-4 with TRBJ2-5; D is unresolved. The CDR3 is made up of 14 amino acids. The ends were cut back, 3 bases at V and 5 bases at J, with 13 bases in the middle. The CDR3 bases are TGTGCCAGCAGTTTGTGGCAGTCCGGGGAGACCCAGTACTTC. This codes for CASSLWQSGETQYF.